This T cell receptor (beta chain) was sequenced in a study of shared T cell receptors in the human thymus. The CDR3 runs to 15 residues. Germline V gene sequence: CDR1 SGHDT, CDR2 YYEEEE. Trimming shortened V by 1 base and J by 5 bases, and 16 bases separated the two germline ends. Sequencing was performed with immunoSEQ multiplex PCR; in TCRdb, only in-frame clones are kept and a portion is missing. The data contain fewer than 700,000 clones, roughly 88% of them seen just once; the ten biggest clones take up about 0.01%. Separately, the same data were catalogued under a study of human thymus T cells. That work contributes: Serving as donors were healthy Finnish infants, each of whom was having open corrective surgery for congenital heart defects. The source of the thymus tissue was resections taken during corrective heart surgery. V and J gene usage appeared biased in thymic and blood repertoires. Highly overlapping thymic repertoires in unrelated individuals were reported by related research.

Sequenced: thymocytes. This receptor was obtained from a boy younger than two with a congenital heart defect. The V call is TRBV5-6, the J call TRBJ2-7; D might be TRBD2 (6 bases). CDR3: CASSLSGSGAHEQYF. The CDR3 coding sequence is TGTGCCAGCAGCTTGAGTGGTAGCGGCGCCCACGAGCAGTACTTC.